These T cell receptor beta chains were read from a single sample in a study of T cell repertoires in ileal Crohn's disease. Some clones are missing from TCRdb's copy, which holds only in-frame ones; the method was immunoSEQ multiplex PCR. Of 1,500 to 2,000 clones detected, 65% to 90% appear once; the ten largest clones hold about 18%. Sequences were obtained from ileal tissue. The receptors originated from an adult with Crohn's disease. CDR3s leave out the opening cysteine and the closing phenylalanine or tryptophan. Each record gives: V gene, CDR3 length, CDR3 protein.

v_call: TRBV6-1
cdr3_length: 12
cdr3_aa: ASSRTSEHNEQF

v_call: TRBV4-1
cdr3_length: 11
cdr3_aa: ASSQRDTDTQY

v_call: TRBV7-9
cdr3_length: 13
cdr3_aa: ASSLGEGPTYEQY

v_call: TRBV11-3
cdr3_length: 10
cdr3_aa: ASGENTGELF

v_call: TRBV11-3
cdr3_length: 11
cdr3_aa: ASSSGPTGELF

v_call: TRBV25-1
cdr3_length: 13
cdr3_aa: ASSRSGQGSTEAF

v_call: TRBV2
cdr3_length: 12
cdr3_aa: ASSVWPVTYEQY

v_call: TRBV2
cdr3_length: 13
cdr3_aa: ASRLAGGSSYEQY

v_call: TRBV5-1
cdr3_length: 13
cdr3_aa: ASRPSQGYTGELF

v_call: TRBV7-4
cdr3_length: 12
cdr3_aa: ASTEGPPYRGAF

v_call: TRBV15
cdr3_length: 14
cdr3_aa: ATSRDLAGGVRPQH

v_call: TRBV6-6
cdr3_length: 13
cdr3_aa: ASSYTQREGNEQF

v_call: TRBV4-2
cdr3_length: 10
cdr3_aa: ASSQERNEQF

v_call: TRBV4-3
cdr3_length: 16
cdr3_aa: ASSQDLTTGGSNTEAF

v_call: TRBV7-8
cdr3_length: 11
cdr3_aa: ASSVGQYYGYT

v_call: TRBV6-4
cdr3_length: 11
cdr3_aa: ASSDNPEGGYT

v_call: TRBV27
cdr3_length: 13
cdr3_aa: ASTRFGTVNNEQF

v_call: TRBV7-7
cdr3_length: 13
cdr3_aa: ASSLGSSSGNTIY

v_call: TRBV30
cdr3_length: 11
cdr3_aa: AWARQGVTEAF

v_call: TRBV6-4
cdr3_length: 13
cdr3_aa: ASSETAGGQETQY

v_call: TRBV19
cdr3_length: 12
cdr3_aa: ASSFRDRSTEAF

v_call: TRBV10-3
cdr3_length: 12
cdr3_aa: AISDGTSYETQY

v_call: TRBV6-6
cdr3_length: 11
cdr3_aa: ASSYGGVGELF